The 23 T cell receptor beta chains in this list originate from one sample, sequenced in a study of beta chain features in type 1 diabetes listed by TCRdb under 2018. The library was built by means of the immunoSEQ multiplex PCR assay. All of the isolated RNA was reverse transcribed with the High Capacity cDNA Reverse Transcription Kit, so expressed TCRB transcripts were sequenced. TCRdb provides this immuneACCESS table in a form limited to in-frame rearrangements. Some clones are lacking; in checked studies, under half of them reflect an unresolved V gene, and why the rest are absent is not known. Counted in this sample were under 400,000 clones; around 12% of them appeared once. The top ten constitute 0.017% of the sample. Sequences were obtained from naive CD4+ T cells from blood. The cell subset or site label corresponds to: true naive CD4+ T cells. Receptors were obtained from a man aged 18 to 30 in good health.

Only a few counts were recorded for this clone. The J gene is TRBJ2-1, the V gene TRBV4-1, with TRBD1 identical over 10 bases. Germline V gene data show CDR1 as MGHRA and CDR2 as YSYEKL. V dropped 3 bases and J dropped 6; count of bases not matched to a gene: 11. The CDR3 is made up of 17 amino acids. The CDR3 protein is CASSQGRSRDRGNEQFF. The CDR3 coding sequence is TGCGCCAGCAGCCAGGGCCGATCCCGGGACAGGGGCAATGAGCAGTTCTTC.

This clone has a single count. V usage is TRBV7-8 and J usage is TRBJ1-3; D unclear. V lost 3 bases and J lost 2, with 8 bases in between. Germline CDR1 is SGHVS and CDR2 is FQNEAQ. The CDR3 loop spans 14 amino acids. CDR3 coding DNA: TGTGCCAGCAGCTTCCCCTTCGCTGGAAACACCATATATTTT. It is translated as CASSFPFAGNTIYF.

The rearrangement uses TRBV7-9 and TRBJ1-1; D is ambiguous. Germline CDR1 SEHNR, CDR2 FQNEAQ (reference sequence). Deletions cut 1 base from V and 5 bases from J, with 11 bases between. The length of the CDR3 is 14 residues. For the CDR3, the DNA is TGTGCCAGCAGCTTAGGCGGCCTGAGGACTGAAGCTTTCTTT. Its protein is CASSLGGLRTEAFF.

V gene TRBV7-9 combines with J gene TRBJ2-7; tentatively, D is TRBD1 (5 bases). Per germline, CDR1 SEHNR and CDR2 FQNEAQ (reference sequence). V lost 2 bases and J lost 6, with 23 bases in between. The CDR3 loop spans 17 amino acids. The CDR3 DNA follows: TGTGCCAGCAGCTTAATCTCTCTGGGGTCTGGGGCTCCCGAGCAGTACTTC. Translated: CASSLISLGSGAPEQYF.

Concerning this clone: Other DNA sequences in this sample translate to the same CDR3. The CDR3 loop is CAWSVQGADTQYF. The DNA of the CDR3 is TGTGCCTGGAGTGTACAAGGAGCTGATACGCAGTATTTT. The V gene is TRBV30, the J gene TRBJ2-3; D gene unclear. The germline CDR1 and CDR2 sequences are GTSNPN and SVGIG (reference sequence). This CDR3 has 13 amino acids. The V end lost 0 bases, the J end lost 6 bases, and 10 bases lay between the germline ends.

This clone was counted a few times. The V gene is TRBV2, the J gene TRBJ2-7; 10 bases match TRBD2. Per germline, CDR1 SNHLY and CDR2 FYNNEI. V trimming: 6 bases; J trimming: 2 bases; junction bases outside the gene matches: 7. The CDR3 consists of 15 residues. CDR3 loop: CASRELAGLPYEQYF. CDR3 DNA: TGTGCCAGCAGAGAACTAGCGGGGTTACCCTACGAGCAGTACTTC.

The table lists this clone with a few counts. The V gene is TRBV30, the J gene TRBJ2-2; a weak D match, TRBD2 (6 bases). The CDR3 runs 13 residues. The germline CDR1 and CDR2 sequences are GTSNPN and SVGIG (reference sequence). Deletions cut 1 base from V and 4 bases from J, with 7 bases between. The CDR3 sequence: CAWSGRATGELFF. The CDR3 DNA reads as TGTGCCTGGAGTGGGAGGGCCACCGGGGAGCTGTTTTTT.

This chain joins TRBV11-2 and TRBJ1-2; D gene ambiguous. V lost 4 bases to trimming and J lost 3 bases, with 15 bases between them. Germline loops: CDR1 SGHAT, CDR2 FQNNGV. This CDR3 region has 15 residues. The CDR3 sequence is CASSWSVGVDYGYTF. In DNA form, the CDR3 reads TGTGCCAGCAGCTGGTCGGTGGGAGTGGACTATGGCTACACCTTC.

This clone was seen ten or more times. This chain connects TRBV21-1 to TRBJ2-1; the table's D gene call, TRBD2, was not cross checked with the DNA. TRBV21-1 has pseudogene status. CDR3 length: 15 residues. This CDR3 is CASSKPEVKSVEQFF. CDR3 DNA sequence: TGTGCCAGCAGCAAGCCTGAGGTAAAGTCGGTTGAGCAGTTCTTC.

The table lists this clone with many counts. The CDR3 DNA is TGCAGCGTTGCTGGGCGGGCAAAAAACATTCAGTACTTC. Translated: CSVAGRAKNIQYF. J is TRBJ2-4 and V is TRBV29-1; TRBD2 might be the D (5 bases). CDR1 SQVTM and CDR2 ANQGSEA come from the germline V gene. Trimming took 4 bases from V and 4 from J, leaving 11 bases between them. The CDR3 is made up of 13 amino acids.

The V gene is TRBV4-1, the J gene TRBJ2-1, with D possibly TRBD2 on 6 matching bases. The CDR3 length is 13 residues. The germline CDR1 and CDR2 sequences are MGHRA and YSYEKL. V lost 11 bases to trimming and J lost 0 bases, with 11 bases between them. CDR3 DNA: TGCGCCTCGAACGGGGGCTCCTACAATGAGCAGTTCTTC. This sequence encodes CASNGGSYNEQFF.

This clone was recorded a few times. V usage is TRBV30 and J usage is TRBJ2-1, with D perhaps TRBD1 (5 bases). V was trimmed by 4 bases and J by 2 bases, leaving 18 bases between them. Looked up from germline, CDR1 is GTSNPN and CDR2 is SVGIG (reference sequence). The CDR3 covers 16 residues. The CDR3 protein is CAWTRTTVLAYNEQFF. Written as DNA, the CDR3 is TGTGCCTGGACCAGAACGACAGTCCTCGCCTACAATGAGCAGTTCTTC.

The chain is built from TRBV12-5 and TRBJ1-5; TRBD1 matches 7 bases. CDR3 length equals 14 residues. Losses at the gene ends were 1 base for V and 5 bases for J; bases not matched to a gene: 2. In germline, CDR1 is LGHNT, CDR2 FRNRAP. This CDR3 is CASGLDRGYQPQHF. CDR3 DNA: TGTGCTAGTGGTTTGGACAGGGGCTATCAGCCCCAGCATTTT.

The sample holds a few counts of this clone. This sequence joins TRBV7-9 and TRBJ2-2; weak D call: TRBD1 (5 bases). The CDR3 has 15 residues. The V and J ends lost 6 bases and 6 bases respectively, with 17 bases between them. Germline V gives CDR1 SEHNR, CDR2 FQNEAQ (reference sequence). The CDR3 DNA reads TGTGCCAGCAGTGGACACGGGCCGTTGGCCGGGGAGCTGTTTTTT. Translated: CASSGHGPLAGELFF.

The chain combines TRBV28 with TRBJ2-7; no firm D call. V was shortened by 5 bases and J by 4 bases, with 12 bases between the two germline ends. The CDR3 runs to 13 residues. The germline V gene encodes CDR1 MDHEN and CDR2 SYDVKM. This chain's CDR3 is CASSTPNSYEQYF. As DNA, the CDR3 is TGTGCCAGCAGTACCCCGAACTCATACGAGCAGTACTTC.

This clone has only a few counts. This chain's CDR3 is CASSPVGTPGANVLTF. Here the CDR3 DNA reads TGTGCCAGCTCACCAGTCGGGACTCCAGGGGCCAACGTCCTGACTTTC. The chain joins TRBV18 to TRBJ2-6, with D tentatively TRBD2 (6 bases). CDR3 length: 16 residues. From germline, CDR1 is KGHSH and CDR2 LQKENI. V shed 2 bases and J shed 4 bases, with 12 bases lying between them.

This clone was seen more than once but under ten times. V is TRBV6-5 and J is TRBJ2-1; 11 positions agree with TRBD2. The CDR3 length is 15 residues. The V gene end was trimmed by 2 bases and the J gene end by 9 bases; junction bases not matched to a gene: 6. The germline V gene encodes CDR1 MNHEY and CDR2 SVGAGI. The CDR3 loop is CASSYLSGRGSEQFF. The CDR3 DNA reads TGTGCCAGCAGTTACCTTAGCGGGAGGGGAAGTGAGCAGTTCTTC.

J is TRBJ1-5 and V is TRBV5-6; 8 nucleotides align to TRBD1. Per the germline V gene, CDR1 is SGHDT and CDR2 is YYEEEE. There are 16 residues in the CDR3. Losses at the gene ends were 3 bases for V and 1 base for J; bases not matched to a gene: 6. The CDR3 loop is CASSSGQGLSNQPQHF. CDR3 sequence (DNA): TGTGCCAGCAGCTCTGGACAGGGTTTGAGCAATCAGCCCCAGCATTTT.

The chain combines TRBV5-1 with TRBJ2-7; 8 nucleotides match TRBD2. The CDR3 covers 17 residues. Germline lookup yields CDR1 SGHRS and CDR2 YFSETQ. After removal of 3 bases from V and 0 bases from J, the junction contained 11 bases not matched to a gene. CDR3 region: CASSSRLASDASYEQYF. In nucleotides, the CDR3 is TGCGCCAGCAGCTCCCGACTAGCGTCCGACGCCTCCTACGAGCAGTACTTC.

The chain couples TRBV28 to TRBJ2-1; 12 bases match TRBD2. The length of the CDR3 is 15 residues. Germline-derived CDR1 and CDR2 are MDHEN and SYDVKM. V lost 4 bases and J lost 4; bases outside the gene matches: 2. CDR3 loop: CASSSTSGSYNEQFF. DNA of the CDR3: TGTGCCAGCAGTTCGACTAGCGGGAGTTACAATGAGCAGTTCTTC.

This chain joins TRBV27 and TRBJ1-5, with D uncertain. The CDR3 contains 12 residues. Germline CDR1 and CDR2: MNHEY and SMNVEV (reference sequence). V lost 2 bases and J 9 bases, leaving 8 bases between the germline ends. The CDR3 coding sequence is TGTGCCAGCAGTTTACCCCCCGGGCCCCAGCATTTT. Its translation is CASSLPPGPQHF.

The V and J genes are TRBV7-9 and TRBJ2-3; 8 nucleotides agree with TRBD1. Per germline, CDR1 SEHNR and CDR2 FQNEAQ (reference sequence). The trim removed 5 bases at V and 1 base at J, leaving 11 bases unmatched. The CDR3 runs 17 residues. CDR3 DNA sequence: TGTGCCAGCAGCAAGAGGTCGGGGGACAGGCGCACAGATACGCAGTATTTT. This gives the protein CASSKRSGDRRTDTQYF.

This rearrangement joins TRBV9 to TRBJ1-1, with D hard to call. Trimming left V 4 bases short and J 1 base short, with 14 bases between. The CDR3 has 15 amino acids. CDR1 and CDR2 from the germline V gene are SGDLS and YYNGEE. CDR3 sequence (DNA): TGTGCCAGCAGCAGAGAGGCGGGCGGGAACACTGAAGCTTTCTTT. Its protein product is CASSREAGGNTEAFF.